These T cell receptor beta chains were read from a single sample in a study of vaccination and CD4 T cells after COVID-19. MiXCR was run by TCRdb on the PCR reads, yielding one entry per CDR3 protein. The repertoire includes around 19,000 distinct CDR3 sequences, approximately 59% of them detected once, and about 9.8% sits in the top ten. These receptors have no known antigen. The sequencing used CD4+ T cells from blood, cultured in vitro, collected after SARS-CoV-2 vaccination. The origin of the receptors is a human donor who had recovered from COVID-19. Both conserved end residues are part of each CDR3. A D gene is named only where the DNA matches it firmly. Size values are once, few and many counts, or a class for expanded clones, and some rows have none.

j_call: TRBJ2-1; d_call: NA; v_call: TRBV7-2; clone_size: NA; cdr3_length: 14; cdr3_aa: CASSVGRNHNEQFF; cdr3_nt: TGTGCCAGCAGCGTGGGACGGAATCACAATGAGCAGTTCTTC
j_call: TRBJ1-2; d_call: NA; v_call: TRBV11-3; clone_size: once; cdr3_length: 13; cdr3_aa: CASSLGSNYGYTF; cdr3_nt: TGTGCCAGCAGCTTAGGCTCAAACTATGGCTACACCTTC
j_call: TRBJ2-6; d_call: NA; v_call: TRBV7-3; clone_size: NA; cdr3_length: 16; cdr3_aa: CASSAARARGANVLTF; cdr3_nt: TGTGCCAGCAGCGCTGCCCGGGCGCGCGGGGCCAACGTCCTGACTTTC
j_call: TRBJ1-2; d_call: NA; v_call: TRBV7-2; clone_size: few; cdr3_length: 16; cdr3_aa: CASSPHAQGSDYGYTF; cdr3_nt: TGTGCCAGCAGCCCACACGCACAGGGTTCCGACTATGGCTACACCTTC
j_call: TRBJ1-5; d_call: NA; v_call: TRBV6-1; clone_size: NA; cdr3_length: 13; cdr3_aa: CATGRYSNQPQHF; cdr3_nt: TGTGCTACCGGGAGATATAGCAATCAGCCCCAGCATTTT
j_call: TRBJ1-2; d_call: NA; v_call: TRBV19; clone_size: NA; cdr3_length: 12; cdr3_aa: CATRDTVYGYTF; cdr3_nt: TGTGCCACACGGGACACTGTTTATGGCTACACCTTC
j_call: TRBJ1-2; d_call: NA; v_call: TRBV20-1; clone_size: few; cdr3_length: 12; cdr3_aa: CSARQRNYGYTF; cdr3_nt: TGCAGTGCTAGACAGAGGAACTATGGCTACACCTTC
j_call: TRBJ2-1; d_call: NA; v_call: TRBV21-1; clone_size: NA; cdr3_length: 16; cdr3_aa: CASSTGGSVSYNEQFF; cdr3_nt: TGTGCCAGCAGCACAGGTGGTTCCGTGTCCTACAATGAGCAGTTCTTC
j_call: TRBJ1-6; d_call: TRBD1; v_call: TRBV15; clone_size: NA; cdr3_length: 15; cdr3_aa: CATSRDGDRDSPLHF; cdr3_nt: TGTGCCACCAGCAGAGATGGGGACAGGGATTCACCCCTCCACTTT
j_call: TRBJ1-6; d_call: NA; v_call: TRBV18; clone_size: NA; cdr3_length: 17; cdr3_aa: CASSPVVLDSTNSPLHF; cdr3_nt: TGTGCCAGCTCACCAGTTGTATTGGACAGCACGAATTCACCCCTCCACTTT
j_call: TRBJ1-5; d_call: NA; v_call: TRBV20-1; clone_size: NA; cdr3_length: 11; cdr3_aa: CSASFGQPQHF; cdr3_nt: TGCAGTGCGTCTTTCGGTCAGCCCCAGCATTTT
j_call: TRBJ1-5; d_call: NA; v_call: TRBV6-1; clone_size: NA; cdr3_length: 10; cdr3_aa: CASGGQPQHF; cdr3_nt: TGTGCCAGCGGGGGTCAGCCCCAGCATTTT
j_call: TRBJ2-1; d_call: NA; v_call: TRBV9; clone_size: NA; cdr3_length: 15; cdr3_aa: CASSVDGSDYNEQFF; cdr3_nt: TGTGCCAGCAGCGTAGATGGTAGCGATTACAATGAGCAGTTCTTC
j_call: TRBJ1-3; d_call: TRBD1; v_call: TRBV11-3; clone_size: NA; cdr3_length: 17; cdr3_aa: CASSFNGQGAIRNTIYF; cdr3_nt: TGTGCCAGCAGCTTCAACGGACAGGGGGCTATCAGAAACACCATATATTTT
j_call: TRBJ2-5; d_call: NA; v_call: TRBV2; clone_size: NA; cdr3_length: 15; cdr3_aa: CASSEARGEKETQYF; cdr3_nt: TGTGCCAGCAGTGAAGCGCGTGGAGAAAAAGAGACCCAGTACTTC
j_call: TRBJ1-2; d_call: TRBD1; v_call: TRBV30; clone_size: NA; cdr3_length: 11; cdr3_aa: CAWGTGSGYTF; cdr3_nt: TGTGCCTGGGGGACAGGATCCGGCTACACCTTC
j_call: TRBJ2-5; d_call: TRBD1; v_call: TRBV20-1; clone_size: NA; cdr3_length: 16; cdr3_aa: CSARDFGQGVQETQYF; cdr3_nt: TGCAGTGCTAGAGACTTCGGACAGGGAGTCCAAGAGACCCAGTACTTC
j_call: TRBJ2-2; d_call: NA; v_call: TRBV7-2; clone_size: NA; cdr3_length: 17; cdr3_aa: CASSANEGQINTGELFF; cdr3_nt: TGTGCCAGCAGCGCCAATGAGGGACAAATAAACACCGGGGAGCTGTTTTTT
j_call: TRBJ2-7; d_call: NA; v_call: TRBV6-1; clone_size: few; cdr3_length: 12; cdr3_aa: CASSSTGYEQYF; cdr3_nt: TGTGCCAGCAGCTCGACTGGCTACGAGCAGTACTTC
j_call: TRBJ1-1; d_call: TRBD1; v_call: TRBV24-1; clone_size: NA; cdr3_length: 16; cdr3_aa: CATRGNDRGMNTEAFF; cdr3_nt: TGTGCCACCAGGGGGAACGACAGGGGGATGAACACTGAAGCTTTCTTT
j_call: TRBJ2-1; d_call: TRBD2; v_call: TRBV20-1; clone_size: NA; cdr3_length: 14; cdr3_aa: CSAWTSGSSHEQFF; cdr3_nt: TGCAGTGCTTGGACTAGCGGGAGTTCCCATGAGCAGTTCTTC
j_call: TRBJ1-6; d_call: NA; v_call: TRBV5-1; clone_size: few; cdr3_length: 15; cdr3_aa: CASSLDRVRNSPLHF; cdr3_nt: TGCGCCAGCAGCTTGGACAGGGTGAGAAATTCACCCCTCCACTTT
j_call: TRBJ2-3; d_call: NA; v_call: TRBV5-1; clone_size: NA; cdr3_length: 18; cdr3_aa: CASSLGYGASASTDTQYF; cdr3_nt: TGCGCCAGCAGCTTGGGTTACGGGGCTAGCGCTTCCACAGATACGCAGTATTTT
j_call: TRBJ1-5; d_call: NA; v_call: TRBV7-8; clone_size: NA; cdr3_length: 15; cdr3_aa: CASSTSRDSNQPQHF; cdr3_nt: TGTGCCAGCAGCACATCCCGGGACAGCAATCAGCCCCAGCATTTT
j_call: TRBJ2-5; d_call: TRBD1; v_call: TRBV20-1; clone_size: NA; cdr3_length: 15; cdr3_aa: CSARGPGGSQETQYF; cdr3_nt: TGCAGTGCTAGAGGACCAGGGGGCAGCCAAGAGACCCAGTACTTC
j_call: TRBJ1-2; d_call: NA; v_call: TRBV3-1; clone_size: NA; cdr3_length: 13; cdr3_aa: CASSQDHADGYTF; cdr3_nt: TGTGCCAGCAGCCAAGATCACGCTGATGGCTACACCTTC
j_call: TRBJ2-1; d_call: TRBD1; v_call: TRBV20-1; clone_size: NA; cdr3_length: 16; cdr3_aa: CSARDLGTGKYNEQFF; cdr3_nt: TGCAGTGCTAGAGATCTTGGGACAGGGAAATACAATGAGCAGTTCTTC
j_call: TRBJ2-5; d_call: NA; v_call: TRBV12-3/TRBV12-4; clone_size: NA; cdr3_length: 15; cdr3_aa: CASSYFGTIQETQYF; cdr3_nt: TGTGCCAGCAGTTATTTTGGGACAATCCAAGAGACCCAGTACTTC
j_call: TRBJ1-1; d_call: NA; v_call: TRBV5-1; clone_size: NA; cdr3_length: 14; cdr3_aa: CASTQGHKNTEAFF; cdr3_nt: TGCGCCAGCACCCAGGGACACAAGAACACTGAAGCTTTCTTT
j_call: TRBJ1-2; d_call: NA; v_call: TRBV27; clone_size: NA; cdr3_length: 14; cdr3_aa: CASSSSGSNYGYTF; cdr3_nt: NA
j_call: TRBJ2-3; d_call: NA; v_call: TRBV9; clone_size: NA; cdr3_length: 15; cdr3_aa: CASSRQADSTDTQYF; cdr3_nt: TGTGCCAGCAGCCGACAGGCAGACAGCACAGATACGCAGTATTTT
j_call: TRBJ2-4; d_call: NA; v_call: TRBV19; clone_size: NA; cdr3_length: 15; cdr3_aa: CASSIVGTAKNIQYF; cdr3_nt: TGTGCCAGTAGTATAGTTGGGACAGCCAAAAACATTCAGTACTTC
j_call: TRBJ1-6; d_call: TRBD1; v_call: TRBV5-6; clone_size: NA; cdr3_length: 15; cdr3_aa: CASSLAAGGNSPLHF; cdr3_nt: TGTGCCAGCAGCTTGGCCGCAGGGGGGAATTCACCCCTCCACTTT
j_call: TRBJ1-2; d_call: NA; v_call: TRBV7-9; clone_size: NA; cdr3_length: 15; cdr3_aa: CASSLISGPAAGYTF; cdr3_nt: TGTGCCAGCAGCCTTATATCGGGGCCGGCGGCTGGCTACACCTTC
j_call: TRBJ1-2; d_call: NA; v_call: TRBV6-4; clone_size: NA; cdr3_length: 14; cdr3_aa: CASSDFPQSYGYTF; cdr3_nt: TGTGCCAGCAGTGACTTCCCCCAGAGCTATGGCTACACCTTC
j_call: TRBJ1-6; d_call: NA; v_call: TRBV7-8; clone_size: few; cdr3_length: 16; cdr3_aa: CASSLAPGGRNSPLHF; cdr3_nt: TGTGCCAGCAGCTTAGCCCCTGGGGGCCGGAATTCACCCCTCCACTTT
j_call: TRBJ1-1; d_call: NA; v_call: TRBV6-5; clone_size: NA; cdr3_length: 15; cdr3_aa: CASSYQLTPNTEAFF; cdr3_nt: TGTGCCAGCAGTTATCAACTGACACCGAACACTGAAGCTTTCTTT
j_call: TRBJ1-5; d_call: NA; v_call: TRBV19; clone_size: NA; cdr3_length: 14; cdr3_aa: CASADRLSNQPQHF; cdr3_nt: TGTGCCAGTGCTGACCGGCTTAGCAATCAGCCCCAGCATTTT
j_call: TRBJ1-1; d_call: TRBD1; v_call: TRBV5-4; clone_size: NA; cdr3_length: 14; cdr3_aa: CASSQIRDRGAAFF; cdr3_nt: TGTGCCAGCAGCCAAATTAGGGACAGGGGAGCCGCTTTCTTT
j_call: TRBJ2-5; d_call: NA; v_call: TRBV20-1; clone_size: NA; cdr3_length: 12; cdr3_aa: CSVSRERETQYF; cdr3_nt: TGCAGTGTTAGTCGTGAGAGGGAGACCCAGTACTTC
j_call: TRBJ1-2; d_call: NA; v_call: TRBV10-3; clone_size: NA; cdr3_length: 16; cdr3_aa: CAISVGPKGTYYGYTF; cdr3_nt: TGTGCCATCAGTGTGGGGCCCAAAGGGACATACTATGGCTACACCTTC